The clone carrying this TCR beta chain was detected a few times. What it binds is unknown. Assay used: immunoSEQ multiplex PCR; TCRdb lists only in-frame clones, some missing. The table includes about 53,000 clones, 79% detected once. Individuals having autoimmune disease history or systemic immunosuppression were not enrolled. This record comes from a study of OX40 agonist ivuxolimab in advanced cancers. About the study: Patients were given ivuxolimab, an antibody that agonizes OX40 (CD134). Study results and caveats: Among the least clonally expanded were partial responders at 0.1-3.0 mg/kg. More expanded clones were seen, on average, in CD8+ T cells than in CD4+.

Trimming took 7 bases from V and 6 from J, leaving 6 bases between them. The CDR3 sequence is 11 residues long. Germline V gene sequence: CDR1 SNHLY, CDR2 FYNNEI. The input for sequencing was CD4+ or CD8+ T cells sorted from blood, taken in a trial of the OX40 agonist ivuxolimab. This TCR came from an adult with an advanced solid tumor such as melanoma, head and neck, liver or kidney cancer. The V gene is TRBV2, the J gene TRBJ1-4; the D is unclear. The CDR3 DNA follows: TGTGCCAGCATGCGGGATGAAAAACTGTTTTTT. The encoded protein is CASMRDEKLFF. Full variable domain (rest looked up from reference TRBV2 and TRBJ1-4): EPEVTQTPSHQVTQMGQEVILRCVPISNHLYFYWYRQILGQKVEFLVSFYNNEISEKSEIFDDQFSVERPDGSNFTLKIRSTKLEDSAMYFCASMRDEKLFFGSGTQLSVL.